Each of the 19 T cell receptor beta chains below was sequenced from the same sample in a study of immune cell composition in non-small cell lung cancer. The protocol was immunoSEQ multiplex PCR, while the TCRdb copy is restricted to in-frame clones and leaves out a portion. This table holds some 2,200 clones, approximately 74% found once. Normal lung was taken at the farthest possible site, at least 3 cm from tumour. Sequenced: non-adjacent lung tissue. These receptors were obtained from a human donor with non-small cell lung cancer.

Within the sample, this clone is large (0.1 to 1%). The chain uses TRBV7-9 and TRBJ1-4; D gene unclear. The germline V gene has CDR1 SEHNR and CDR2 FQNEAQ (reference sequence). This CDR3 region has 14 residues. V lost 0 bases and J lost 8, with 10 bases in between. The CDR3 is CASSLAQVPEKLFF. The CDR3, as DNA: TGTGCCAGCAGCTTAGCCCAGGTACCCGAAAAACTGTTTTTT. The whole variable domain, remainder taken from reference TRBV7-9 and TRBJ1-4, is DTGVSQNPRHKITKRGQNVTFRCDPISEHNRLYWYRQTLGQGPEFLTYFQNEAQLEKSRLLSDRFSAERPKGSFSTLEIQRTEQGDSAMYLCASSLAQVPEKLFFGSGTQLSVL.

This clone was seen only once. J is TRBJ2-6 and V is TRBV2, with 12 bases identical to TRBD1. Trimming at V came to 7 bases and at J to 3 bases, leaving 7 bases not matched to a gene. Germline V CDR1 and CDR2: SNHLY, FYNNEI. The CDR3 has 17 residues. The CDR3: CASKSGTGGFGANVLTF. In DNA, the CDR3 is TGTGCCAGCAAATCCGGGACAGGGGGCTTTGGGGCCAACGTCCTGACTTTC.

V and J are TRBV5-7 and TRBJ2-2, with D perhaps matching TRBD2 (5 bases). TRBV5-7 is sorted into the ORF group, with uncertain function. V was trimmed by 0 bases and J by 6 bases, leaving 15 bases between them. The CDR3 has 16 amino acids. The CDR3 is CASSLADRAGPGELFF. As DNA, the CDR3 is TGTGCCAGCAGCTTGGCCGATCGTGCGGGCCCCGGGGAGCTGTTTTTT.

The chain employs TRBV6-5 and TRBJ2-7; TRBD2 might be the D (6 bases). Trimming took off 1 base at V and 2 bases at J, with 15 bases between the two ends. There are 16 residues in the CDR3. The V gene's germline CDR1 is MNHEY and CDR2 SVGAGI. The CDR3 reads CASSYFSRGGAYEQYF. The CDR3 DNA reads TGTGCCAGCAGTTACTTTTCCCGTGGAGGGGCCTACGAGCAGTACTTC.

The sample holds a few counts of this clone. The rearrangement uses TRBV14 and TRBJ2-7; 10 bases line up with TRBD1. The germline gives CDR1 SGHDN, CDR2 FVKESK. V lost 0 bases and J lost 5; bases outside the gene matches: 7. The CDR3 is made up of 16 amino acids. For the CDR3, the DNA is TGTGCCAGCAGCCAAGACAGGACAGGGGGGCTCGACGAGCAGTACTTC. Translating it yields CASSQDRTGGLDEQYF.

This clone is classed as large. The chain combines TRBV7-7 with TRBJ2-3; maybe TRBD2 (6 bases). The germline V gene has CDR1 SSHAT and CDR2 FNYEAQ (reference sequence). The CDR3 contains 15 residues. Trimming removed 5 bases at V and 1 base at J, with 13 bases between. The CDR3 is CASSLGGGGTDTQYF. CDR3 nucleotides: TGTGCCAGCAGCCTAGGAGGAGGGGGCACAGATACGCAGTATTTT.

This sequence joins TRBV6-5 and TRBJ1-6; 9 nucleotides align to TRBD1. V was pared by 5 bases and J by 7 bases, with 6 bases of the junction left unmatched. The CDR3 covers 15 residues. CDR1 is MNHEY and CDR2 is SVGAGI in the germline V gene. The CDR3 DNA reads as TGTGCCAGCAGTCGTCCGGGACAGGGAAATTCACCCCTCCACTTT. Translation: CASSRPGQGNSPLHF.

The V gene is TRBV6-5, the J gene TRBJ2-3; possible D gene TRBD2, 6 bases. This CDR3 contains 15 residues. The V and J ends lost 5 bases and 0 bases respectively, with 12 bases between them. The germline V gene encodes CDR1 MNHEY and CDR2 SVGAGI. In DNA, the CDR3 is TGTGCCAGCAGTCCCCTTGGGGGGAGCACAGATACGCAGTATTTT. Its translation is CASSPLGGSTDTQYF.

The chain uses TRBV27 and TRBJ2-2; the match to TRBD2 covers 7 bases. Germline CDR1 and CDR2: MNHEY and SMNVEV (reference sequence). The trim removed 3 bases at V and 5 bases at J, leaving 9 bases unmatched. The CDR3 has 16 amino acids. The CDR3 loop is CASSFSGPGLTGELFF. CDR3 DNA: TGTGCCAGCAGTTTTAGCGGGCCAGGGCTAACCGGGGAGCTGTTTTTT.

The sample holds one count of this clone. The chain links TRBV5-1 to TRBJ2-2, with D perhaps matching TRBD2 (6 bases). V lost 2 bases and J 6 bases, leaving 14 bases between the germline ends. CDR1 SGHRS and CDR2 YFSETQ come from the germline V gene. The CDR3 is made up of 15 amino acids. CDR3 loop: CASSLGATGAGELFF. CDR3 sequence (DNA): TGCGCCAGCAGCTTAGGGGCCACGGGGGCCGGGGAGCTGTTTTTT.

The sample holds a few counts of this clone. The chain joins TRBV5-4 to TRBJ2-7, with 7 nucleotides matching TRBD2. There are 14 residues in the CDR3. Germline assignment: CDR1 SGHNT and CDR2 YYREEE (reference sequence). The V gene end was trimmed by 5 bases and the J gene end by 7 bases; junction bases not matched to a gene: 12. The CDR3 nucleotides read TGTGCCAGCAGATCTAGCGGCCCCCCGTGGGAGCAGTACTTC. Translation: CASRSSGPPWEQYF. Drawing the rest from reference TRBV5-4 and TRBJ2-7, the complete variable domain is ETGVTQSPTHLIKTRGQQVTLRCSSQSGHNTVSWYQQALGQGPQFIFQYYREEENGRGNFPPRFSGLQFPNYSSELNVNALELDDSALYLCASRSSGPPWEQYFGPGTRLTVT.

V and J are TRBV28 and TRBJ1-6; no reliable D call. Germline V gene lookup returns CDR1 MDHEN and CDR2 SYDVKM. V lost 6 bases, J lost 7 bases, and 22 bases lay in between. This CDR3 has 17 amino acids. The CDR3 here is CASRFSFDKTINSPLHF. The DNA of the CDR3 is TGTGCCAGCAGGTTCTCCTTTGACAAGACAATCAATTCACCCCTCCACTTT.

The CDR3 DNA sequence: TGTGCCAGCAGCGTAGACGGGGGGGGACAGCCCCAGCATTTT. Translated, it gives CASSVDGGGQPQHF. The J gene is TRBJ1-5, the V gene TRBV9; a weak D match, TRBD1 (5 bases). Deletions cut 0 bases from V and 7 bases from J, with 11 bases between. Per the germline V gene, CDR1 is SGDLS and CDR2 is YYNGEE. The CDR3 is 14 residues long.

The chain is built from TRBV19 and TRBJ2-1, with 7 bases identical to TRBD2. The V and J ends lost 6 bases and 4 bases, in that order; junction bases with no gene match: 9. CDR1 is LNHDA, CDR2 SQIVND, per germline (reference sequence). This CDR3 is 15 amino acids long. The CDR3 sequence is CASSRDYQSYNEQFF. The DNA for the CDR3 is TGTGCCAGTAGCCGGGACTATCAATCGTACAATGAGCAGTTCTTC.

The sample holds one count of this clone. The chain joins TRBV6-1 to TRBJ2-7; 7 bases are shared with TRBD1. Germline CDR1 and CDR2: MNHNS and SASEGT. The V gene end was trimmed by 2 bases and the J gene end by 3 bases; junction bases not matched to a gene: 16. There are 18 residues in the CDR3. CDR3 in DNA: TGTGCCAGCAGTGAAATATGGTTTCAAGGACAGGTGGACTACGAGCAGTACTTC. It specifies CASSEIWFQGQVDYEQYF.

V is TRBV5-5 and J is TRBJ2-3, with 8 nucleotides matching TRBD1. Germline V gene data show CDR1 as SGHKS and CDR2 as YYEKEE (reference sequence). The length of the CDR3 is 15 residues. V gave up 2 bases and J gave up 3 bases; unmatched junction bases: 5. CDR3 bases: TGTGCCAGCAGCTTTGGACAGGGCAGGACAGATACGCAGTATTTT. Translation gives CASSFGQGRTDTQYF.

The V call is TRBV4-1, the J call TRBJ2-7, with 11 nucleotides matching TRBD2. Germline lookup yields CDR1 MGHRA and CDR2 YSYEKL. Trimming removed 6 bases from V and 4 bases from J; junction bases left unmatched: 8. The length of the CDR3 is 15 residues. In DNA, the CDR3 is TGCGCCAGCAGTCGAACTAGCGGGGGAGCGTACGAGCAGTACTTC. Residues: CASSRTSGGAYEQYF.

The chain employs TRBV30 and TRBJ2-7; D is unclear. Looked up from germline, CDR1 is GTSNPN and CDR2 is SVGIG (reference sequence). This CDR3 region has 14 residues. Trimming left V 1 base short and J 0 bases short, with 10 bases between. CDR3 loop: CAWSALSHSYEQYF. As DNA, the CDR3 is TGTGCCTGGAGTGCTCTGTCACACTCCTACGAGCAGTACTTC.

CDR3 coding DNA: TGTGCCAGCAGCGGCGCCGGGGGACCCACCAATAATTCACCCCTCCACTTT. Translation gives CASSGAGGPTNNSPLHF. V and J are TRBV11-3 and TRBJ1-6; a possible D gene is TRBD1 (5 bases). The ends were cut back, 5 bases at V and 5 bases at J, with 19 bases in the middle. From germline, CDR1 is SGHNT and CDR2 YENEEA. The CDR3 covers 17 residues. The variable domain in full, completed from reference TRBV11-3 and TRBJ1-6, reads EAGVVQSPRYKIIEKKQPVAFWCNPISGHNTLYWYLQNLGQGPELLIRYENEEAVDDSQLPKDRFSAERLKGVDSTLKIQPAELGDSAVYLCASSGAGGPTNNSPLHFGNGTRLTVT.